This paragraph covers one T cell receptor (beta chain) sequence. Its cognate antigen is unknown. This entry comes from a study of early T cells in non-severe SARS-CoV-2 infection. Whole-study context: Sequenced bulk RNA came from whole blood that was unsorted, and chains were unpaired. Study-level findings and limits: VDJdb-based annotation leaned toward anti-spike CD8 responses and missed private and CD4 specificities.

One entry per CDR3 protein results from TCRdb running MiXCR on the 5' RACE reads. This table holds tens of thousands of distinct CDR3 sequences, around 10% found once. The sequenced material came from whole blood. This sequence was found in an adult who was a healthcare worker with PCR-confirmed SARS-CoV-2 infection or an uninfected control (not recorded which).

The CDR3 is CASSQTRTGLSGNTIYF. CDR3 DNA sequence: TGTGCCAGCAGCCAGACTAGGACAGGCCTCTCTGGAAACACCATATATTTT. The chain joins TRBV4-2 to TRBJ1-3; 7 bases line up with TRBD1. This CDR3 is 17 amino acids long. Per germline, CDR1 LGHNA and CDR2 YNFKEQ. The trim removed 3 bases at V and 0 bases at J, leaving 8 bases unmatched.